This entry describes one T cell receptor beta chain. The data were obtained in a study of blood T cell repertoires in COVID-19. Study background: COVID-19 samples collected from the United States, Italy and Spain covered acute and convalescent phases. PBMCs, B-cell-depleted T cells, or T cells were the source of the cDNA or gDNA that made up the material.

Germline CDR1 is SGHRS and CDR2 is YFSETQ. The CDR3 is 17 amino acids. The ends lost 2 bases at V and 6 bases at J; junction bases unmatched: 5. Patients in Seattle were enrolled during active infection, then followed longitudinally. Per the original data handling: By means of reference gene primer amplification, nucleated cell counts were estimated. Clones were sequenced by immunoSEQ multiplex PCR, and TCRdb holds only the in-frame ones, with some missing. That table is the source of V, J and clone size, and D and trimming were worked out from the DNA. This table has roughly 380,000 clones, roughly 90% appearing once.

The chain joins TRBV5-1 to TRBJ2-1; TRBD2 matches 16 bases. The sequenced sample was peripheral blood. The source of this sequence is a woman aged 40 to 50 with COVID-19, enrolled during active disease. The CDR3 bases are TGCGCCAGCAGCTTAGGGACTAGCGGGAGGGTCAGCAATGAGCAGTTCTTC. It specifies CASSLGTSGRVSNEQFF.